This entry lists 8 T cell receptor beta chains sequenced from one sample in a study of T cell clones after liver transplantation (dated by TCRdb to about 2019). Libraries were prepared through the immunoSEQ multiplex PCR assay. TCRdb re-hosts the immuneACCESS table, in-frame sequences only. Its copies lack some clones; in the studies checked, an unresolved V gene accounts for under half of them, and the cause for the rest is not known. The sample has 65,000 to 80,000 clones on record, approximately 87% of them singletons. Over 2.5% of the sample comes from the top ten. This specimen was CD4+ T cells from blood, taken at the 22-month timepoint. Receptors were obtained from a human patient who received a liver transplant. After a transplant, the graft donor may have provided part of the T cells.

The chain has TRBV19 and TRBJ2-7; 9 bases are shared with TRBD1. The germline V gene encodes CDR1 LNHDA and CDR2 SQIVND (reference sequence). After removal of 2 bases from V and 4 bases from J, the junction contained 6 bases not matched to a gene. CDR3 size: 15 residues. This chain's CDR3 is CASSIYRTGVYEQYF. CDR3 in DNA: TGTGCCAGTAGTATATATCGGACAGGGGTATACGAGCAGTACTTC.

V usage is TRBV11-1 and J usage is TRBJ2-2; D gene ambiguous. Deletions cut 4 bases from V and 3 bases from J, with 0 bases between. The CDR3 contains 11 residues. CDR1 SGHAT and CDR2 FQDESV come from the germline V gene (reference sequence). In DNA, the CDR3 is TGTGCCAGCAGCTACACCGGGGAGCTGTTTTTT. Its translation is CASSYTGELFF.

This clone was detected once. This chain links TRBV2 with TRBJ1-3, with no clear D. CDR3 length: 11 amino acids. Germline V gene data show CDR1 as SNHLY and CDR2 as FYNNEI. Trimming shortened V by 4 bases and J by 7 bases, and 5 bases separated the two germline ends. The CDR3 spells CASSVLNTIYF. CDR3 bases: TGTGCCAGCAGTGTATTGAACACCATATATTTT. The whole variable domain, filled in from reference TRBV2 and TRBJ1-3, reads EPEVTQTPSHQVTQMGQEVILRCVPISNHLYFYWYRQILGQKVEFLVSFYNNEISEKSEIFDDQFSVERPDGSNFTLKIRSTKLEDSAMYFCASSVLNTIYFGEGSWLTVV.

The rearrangement joins TRBV4-3 to TRBJ2-3, with TRBD2 matching over 12 bases. Germline trimming cut 0 bases from V and 7 bases from J; bases unmatched to any gene: 11. There are 18 residues in the CDR3. Germline lookup yields CDR1 LGHNA and CDR2 YSLEER. The CDR3 here is CASSQDPPTSGSWYTQYF. Written as DNA, the CDR3 is TGCGCCAGCAGCCAAGATCCCCCGACTAGCGGGAGTTGGTATACGCAGTATTTT.

This clone came up once. The CDR3 DNA reads as TGTGCCAGCTCACCACCTGGGACAGCCCGCAATGAGCAGTTCTTC. Protein product: CASSPPGTARNEQFF. The rearrangement links TRBV18 to TRBJ2-1, with 7 bases aligning to TRBD1. There are 15 residues in the CDR3. V lost 0 bases to trimming and J lost 6 bases; unmatched junction nucleotides: 5. CDR1 KGHSH and CDR2 LQKENI come from the germline V gene.

This clone appeared once. J is TRBJ2-7 and V is TRBV10-3; D not certain. The length of the CDR3 is 14 residues. The germline V gene has CDR1 ENHRY and CDR2 SYGVKD. V was cut by 3 bases and J by 3 bases, with 12 bases left in between. The CDR3 DNA is TGTGCCATCAGTGACTCTAACTCTGACTACGAGCAGTACTTC. It is translated as CAISDSNSDYEQYF.

This chain joins TRBV21-1 and TRBJ2-3; the D call in the table, TRBD2, was not verified against the DNA. TRBV21-1 is marked as a pseudogene. This CDR3 has 17 amino acids. The chain's CDR3 is CARTRRTSGSWSDTQYF. In DNA, the CDR3 is TGTGCCAGGACAAGGCGGACTAGCGGGAGTTGGTCAGATACGCAGTATTTT.

Details on this clone: The same CDR3 is also encoded by other DNA sequences in this sample. V is TRBV6-6 and J is TRBJ1-5; the D is unclear. V shed 0 bases and J shed 4 bases, with 4 bases lying between them. Germline assignment: CDR1 MNHNY and CDR2 SVGAGI (reference sequence). CDR3 size: 13 residues. The CDR3 spells CASSYSANQPQHF. In nucleotides, the CDR3 is TGTGCCAGCAGTTACTCCGCTAATCAGCCCCAGCATTTT.